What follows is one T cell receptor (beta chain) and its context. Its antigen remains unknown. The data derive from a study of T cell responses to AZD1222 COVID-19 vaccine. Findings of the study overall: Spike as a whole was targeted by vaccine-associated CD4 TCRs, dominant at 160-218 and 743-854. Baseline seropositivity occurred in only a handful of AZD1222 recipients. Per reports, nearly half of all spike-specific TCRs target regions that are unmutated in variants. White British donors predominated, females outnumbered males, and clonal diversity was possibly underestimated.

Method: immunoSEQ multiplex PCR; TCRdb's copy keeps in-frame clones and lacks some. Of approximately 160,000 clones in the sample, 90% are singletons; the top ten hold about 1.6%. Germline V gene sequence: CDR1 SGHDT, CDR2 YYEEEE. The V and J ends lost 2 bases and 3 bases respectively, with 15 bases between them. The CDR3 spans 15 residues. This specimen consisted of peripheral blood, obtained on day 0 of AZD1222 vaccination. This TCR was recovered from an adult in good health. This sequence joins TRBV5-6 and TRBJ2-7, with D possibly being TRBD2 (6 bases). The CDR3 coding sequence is TGTGCCAGCAGCTTCCGGGGGACGATTAACTACGAGCAGTACTTC. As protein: CASSFRGTINYEQYF.